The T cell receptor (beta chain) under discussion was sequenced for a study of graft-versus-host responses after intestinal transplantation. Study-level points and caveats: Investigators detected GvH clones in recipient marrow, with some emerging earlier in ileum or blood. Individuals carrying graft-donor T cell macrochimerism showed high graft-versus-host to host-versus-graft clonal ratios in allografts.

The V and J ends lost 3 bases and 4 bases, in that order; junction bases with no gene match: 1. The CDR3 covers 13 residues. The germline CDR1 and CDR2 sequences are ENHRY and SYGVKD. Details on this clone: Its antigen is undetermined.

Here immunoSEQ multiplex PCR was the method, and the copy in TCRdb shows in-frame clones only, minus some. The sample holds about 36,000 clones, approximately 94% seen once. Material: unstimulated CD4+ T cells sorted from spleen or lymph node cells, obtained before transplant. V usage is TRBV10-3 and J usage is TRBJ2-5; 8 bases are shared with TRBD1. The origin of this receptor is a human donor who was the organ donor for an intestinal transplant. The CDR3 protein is CAISDRGRETQYF. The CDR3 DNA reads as TGTGCCATCAGTGACAGGGGGCGAGAGACCCAGTACTTC.